This entry describes one T cell receptor beta chain. In the authors' methods: Amplification from reference gene primers served as the basis for estimated nucleated cell counts. The assay was immunoSEQ multiplex PCR, and TCRdb's table has in-frame clones only and misses some. From that table come the V and J calls and clone size; the DNA was used to work out D and trimming. The sample carries 150,000 or so clones, about 88% recorded once. This specimen belongs to a study of blood T cell repertoires in COVID-19. Overall study context: Whether acute or convalescent, the COVID-19 samples came from the United States, Italy and Spain. T cells, B-cell-depleted T cells, or PBMCs supplied cDNA or gDNA.

Germline loops: CDR1 MNHEY, CDR2 SVGAGI. The CDR3 has 15 amino acids. Unmatched junction bases numbered 5, after V lost 7 bases and J lost 2 bases. The chain joins TRBV6-5 to TRBJ2-1; 10 positions match TRBD2. The receptor was derived from a woman aged 70-85 years with acute or convalescent COVID-19. Sequenced sample: peripheral blood. DNA of the CDR3: TGTGCCAGCACGCCTAGCGGGGGTACCTACAATGAGCAGTTCTTC. This translates into CASTPSGGTYNEQFF.